One sample yielded the 8 T cell receptor beta chains listed below, sequenced in a study of post-analysis software for immune sequencing data. These receptors have no known antigen. Tagging with unique molecular identifiers was a feature of the TCR beta cDNA libraries. MiXCR was run by TCRdb on the PCR reads, yielding one entry per CDR3 protein. Found here are fewer than 900,000 distinct CDR3 sequences, 46% of them singletons; the top ten hold over 4.5%. Findings and caveats of the study: Four to six TRBV segments appeared more often in patients than in controls, and TRBV5-6, TRBV5-1 and TRBV20-1 were among these.

The sample comprised blood. The source of these receptors is a girl aged 5-17 years with multiple sclerosis.

This clonotype was seen only a few times. The rearrangement uses TRBV30 and TRBJ1-2; D gene uncertain. CDR1 is GTSNPN, CDR2 SVGIG, per germline (reference sequence). V lost 0 bases and J 6 bases, leaving 14 bases between the germline ends. The length of the CDR3 is 14 residues. The CDR3 sequence: CAWSVLTPADGYTF. The CDR3 region has the DNA TGTGCCTGGAGTGTACTTACCCCCGCAGATGGCTACACCTTC.

The chain combines TRBV28 with TRBJ2-3; maybe TRBD1 (5 bases). The V end lost 3 bases, the J end lost 6 bases, and 16 bases lay between the germline ends. CDR1 is MDHEN and CDR2 is SYDVKM in the germline V gene. This CDR3 has 15 amino acids. In DNA form, the CDR3 reads TGTGCCAGCAGTTTTCGTTTCTCCCAGGGCGATACGCAGTATTTT. This encodes CASSFRFSQGDTQYF.

V is TRBV27 and J is TRBJ1-2; D gene uncertain. CDR3 size: 15 residues. Germline CDR1 reads MNHEY; CDR2 reads SMNVEV (reference sequence). V lost 5 bases and J 8 bases, leaving 21 bases between the germline ends. Here the CDR3 DNA reads TGTGCCAGCAGTCCCTCCCCGACCGCGTCGGGGGGCTACACCTTC. Protein: CASSPSPTASGGYTF.

The chain employs TRBV20-1 and TRBJ1-4, with TRBD1 as a possible D gene (5 bases). The CDR3 extends over 15 amino acids. The V gene's germline CDR1 is DFQATT and CDR2 SNEGSKA (reference sequence). V lost 5 bases to trimming and J lost 8 bases, with 21 bases between them. In DNA form, the CDR3 reads TGCAGTGCTCCTCGGGACCTCCTAAGTCCCGAAAAACTGTTTTTT. Residues: CSAPRDLLSPEKLFF.

This clonotype has more than one count but fewer than ten. The chain combines TRBV12-3 or TRBV12-4 with TRBJ2-1; D is ambiguous. Trimming pared 6 bases from V and 7 bases from J, leaving 22 bases between. The CDR3 totals 16 residues. This CDR3 is CASRFSSRSNQNEQFF. CDR3 DNA: TGTGCCAGCAGGTTCTCTTCGCGGAGCAACCAGAATGAGCAGTTCTTC.

This clonotype showed up just a few times. The chain is built from TRBV7-3 and TRBJ2-1; D could derive from TRBD1 or TRBD2 (6 bases each). Trimming pared 5 bases from V and 7 bases from J, leaving 21 bases between. Germline V gene lookup returns CDR1 SGHTA and CDR2 FQGTGA. The CDR3 runs to 16 residues. The CDR3 sequence: CASSPLGRGLLNEQFF. The CDR3 coding sequence is TGTGCCAGCAGCCCCCTGGGCCGGGGGCTACTTAATGAGCAGTTCTTC.

A word on this clonotype: This sequence may be a read error, since a much larger clone differs from it by one base. The gene calls are TRBV7-2 and TRBJ2-5, with D hard to call. Between the trimmed V and J ends, which lost 7 bases and 2 bases, there was a span of 5 bases. This CDR3 is built from 11 residues. CDR1 is SGHTA and CDR2 is FQGNSA in the germline V gene. The CDR3 protein is CASNIQETQYF. In DNA form, the CDR3 reads TGTGCCAGCAACATACAAGAGACCCAGTACTTC.

This clonotype was counted only a few times. CDR3 DNA: TGCAGCGTCCGGACAGGGGAGATTGGGGCCAACGTCCTGACTTTC. This gives the protein CSVRTGEIGANVLTF. The rearrangement joins TRBV29-1 to TRBJ2-6, with 9 bases identical to TRBD1. CDR3 size: 15 residues. J was trimmed by 3 bases and V by 6 bases; bases with no gene match: 6. Germline CDR1 reads SQVTM; CDR2 reads ANQGSEA. Full variable domain (outside the CDR3, taken from reference TRBV29-1 and TRBJ2-6): SAVISQKPSRDICQRGTSLTIQCQVDSQVTMMFWYRQQPGQSLTLIATANQGSEATYESGFVIDKFPISRPNLTFSTLTVSNMSPEDSSIYLCSVRTGEIGANVLTFGAGSRLTVL.